This T cell receptor beta chain originates from a study of T cell responses to AZD1222 COVID-19 vaccine. Germline V gene sequence: CDR1 SNHLY, CDR2 FYNNEI. With 3 bases removed from V and 8 bases from J, the gap between germline ends came to 19 bases. The CDR3 spans 15 residues. Study-wide results and caveats: Researchers report vaccine-associated CD4 TCRs spanning spike, with dominance at 160-218 and 743-854.

A remark on this clone: Its antigen is undetermined.

Sequenced by immunoSEQ multiplex PCR; TCRdb stores in-frame clones only, minus some. The table has roughly 130,000 clones, 88% seen once; the top ten hold around 19%. This clonotype was sampled from an adult in good health. This material consisted of peripheral blood, taken on day 0 of MenACWY control vaccination. V is TRBV2 and J is TRBJ1-1; D may be TRBD1 (6 bases). CDR3 sequence: CASSDRSTGRGEAFF. CDR3 coding DNA: TGTGCCAGCAGTGACCGATCAACAGGGAGGGGGGAAGCTTTCTTT.